Presented here are 23 T cell receptor beta chains from one specimen sequenced in a study of Ad26.COV2.S vaccination and SARS-CoV-2 variants. The protocol was immunoSEQ multiplex PCR, while the TCRdb copy is restricted to in-frame clones and leaves out a portion. Of approximately 350,000 clones listed, roughly 85% are singletons. Noted treatment: 19 received Ad26.COV2.S at low or high dose, single or two shots; roughly 5 received placebo; per-sample allocation not given. The investigators took samples on day 63 after the first vaccine or placebo injection. This sample comprised peripheral blood, obtained in a trial of Ad26.COV2.S vaccine versus placebo. The receptors were gathered from a person aged 18-65 years who received the Ad26.COV2.S COVID-19 vaccine or a placebo.

This chain links TRBV2 with TRBJ1-4; D not certain. Germline V gene sequence: CDR1 SNHLY, CDR2 FYNNEI. This CDR3 has 15 residues. The germline V and J ends were trimmed by 6 bases and 6 bases, with 17 bases remaining between them. The CDR3 region has the DNA TGTGCCAGCAGCCTAAACAGCCCGGGCTATGAAAAACTGTTTTTT. Its protein is CASSLNSPGYEKLFF.

The J gene is TRBJ1-2, the V gene TRBV7-2; 7 bases fit TRBD1. Trimming cost V 2 bases and J 3 bases; bases outside gene matches: 3. The CDR3 totals 14 residues. In germline, CDR1 is SGHTA, CDR2 FQGNSA. The CDR3 loop reads CASSLYRGDYGYTF. The CDR3 DNA reads as TGTGCCAGCAGCTTATACAGGGGAGACTATGGCTACACCTTC.

The chain joins TRBV20-1 to TRBJ1-1; 10 bases are shared with TRBD1. CDR1 and CDR2 from the germline V gene are DFQATT and SNEGSKA (reference sequence). This CDR3 has 15 amino acids. With V trimmed by 3 bases and J by 4 bases, 8 bases remained unmatched. In DNA, the CDR3 is TGCAGTGCTAGTGACTTCCGGACAGGGGGCACTGAAGCTTTCTTT. Translated, it gives CSASDFRTGGTEAFF.

The V gene is TRBV14, the J gene TRBJ2-7; 11 bases match TRBD1. The V segment lost 2 bases and the J segment 4 bases; nucleotides outside the gene matches: 4. The CDR3 totals 15 residues. Germline CDR1 reads SGHDN; CDR2 reads FVKESK. The CDR3 DNA reads as TGTGCCAGCAGCCAAATCGGGACAGGGGGTTACGAGCAGTACTTC. It translates to CASSQIGTGGYEQYF. The full variable domain, completed using reference TRBV14 and TRBJ2-7, is EAGVTQFPSHSVIEKGQTVTLRCDPISGHDNLYWYRRVMGKEIKFLLHFVKESKQDESGMPNNRFLAERTGGTYSTLKVQPAELEDSGVYFCASSQIGTGGYEQYFGPGTRLTVT.

The chain uses TRBV9 and TRBJ1-1; 7 bases match TRBD1. This CDR3 has 15 amino acids. Germline V CDR1 and CDR2: SGDLS, YYNGEE. The V gene end was trimmed by 3 bases and the J gene end by 3 bases; junction bases not matched to a gene: 8. The CDR3 DNA reads TGTGCCAGCAGCGCTAAGGGGGCCCCTCACACTGAAGCTTTCTTT. Amino acids: CASSAKGAPHTEAFF.

The sample holds one count of this clone. This chain links TRBV27 with TRBJ2-1; no definite D call. The V gene lost 5 bases and the J gene lost 12 bases, with 14 bases spanning the gap. CDR1 is MNHEY, CDR2 SMNVEV, per germline (reference sequence). The CDR3 runs to 12 residues. In DNA form, the CDR3 reads TGTGCCAGCAGTCGTGTCGGGTTTCGGCAGTTCTTC. Amino acids: CASSRVGFRQFF.

The chain joins TRBV7-3 to TRBJ2-1, with D maybe TRBD2 (5 bases). The V end was cut by 3 bases, the J end by 7 bases, with 10 bases between. From germline, CDR1 is SGHTA and CDR2 FQGTGA. The CDR3 sequence is 13 residues long. The CDR3 DNA reads TGTGCCAGCAGCTTGGGATGGAGGAATGAGCAGTTCTTC. It yields the protein CASSLGWRNEQFF.

The chain uses TRBV9 and TRBJ1-6; D is ambiguous. This CDR3 is built from 15 residues. Germline CDR1 and CDR2: SGDLS and YYNGEE. The V end was cut by 3 bases, the J end by 6 bases, with 13 bases between. The CDR3 reads CASSAEAPVNSPLHF. The CDR3 DNA reads TGTGCCAGCAGCGCGGAGGCTCCCGTTAATTCACCCCTCCACTTT.

The chain has TRBV11-2 and TRBJ2-7; 7 bases line up with TRBD2. CDR3 size: 15 residues. Germline loops: CDR1 SGHAT, CDR2 FQNNGV. V was clipped by 4 bases and J by 3 bases; unmatched bases: 9. CDR3 region: CASSSPEKRGYEQYF. CDR3 in DNA: TGTGCCAGCAGCTCCCCTGAAAAGCGGGGCTACGAGCAGTACTTC.

J is TRBJ2-3 and V is TRBV6-1, with a weak D call TRBD2 (6 bases). CDR1 is MNHNS, CDR2 SASEGT, per germline. The V end was cut by 3 bases, the J end by 2 bases, with 12 bases between. This CDR3 has 15 amino acids. CDR3 DNA: TGTGCCAGCAGTGAGCGGGGAGGACTCACAGATACGCAGTATTTT. This encodes CASSERGGLTDTQYF.

V is TRBV5-1 and J is TRBJ2-5; D may match TRBD1 or TRBD2 (5 bases each). V lost 0 bases, J lost 7 bases, and 13 bases lay in between. CDR3 length: 14 amino acids. CDR1 is SGHRS and CDR2 is YFSETQ in the germline V gene. CDR3 sequence reads: CASSLDRVGGTQYF. DNA for the CDR3: TGCGCCAGCAGCTTGGATAGGGTTGGGGGGACCCAGTACTTC. The full variable domain, completed using reference TRBV5-1 and TRBJ2-5, is KAGVTQTPRYLIKTRGQQVTLSCSPISGHRSVSWYQQTPGQGLQFLFEYFSETQRNKGNFPGRFSGRQFSNSRSEMNVSTLELGDSALYLCASSLDRVGGTQYFGPGTRLLVL.

The CDR3 nucleotides are TGTGCCAGCAGCCTGACCCGGACGGGGGCTGAAGCTTTCTTT. Translated: CASSLTRTGAEAFF. The V call is TRBV7-9, the J call TRBJ1-1; the D gene is possibly TRBD1 (5 bases). The V end lost 5 bases, the J end lost 6 bases, and 16 bases lay between the germline ends. The CDR3 length is 14 residues. CDR1 is SEHNR and CDR2 is FQNEAQ in the germline V gene (reference sequence).

CDR3 coding DNA: TGTGCCAGCAGCTTTGGGCGGTCAAACACCGGGGAGCTGTTTTTT. Translating gives CASSFGRSNTGELFF. This chain links TRBV5-4 with TRBJ2-2; D gene ambiguous. Germline-derived CDR1 and CDR2 are SGHNT and YYREEE (reference sequence). The CDR3 is 15 amino acids. V lost 2 bases to trimming and J lost 2 bases, with 10 bases between them. The full variable domain, its missing parts supplied by reference TRBV5-4 and TRBJ2-2, is ETGVTQSPTHLIKTRGQQVTLRCSSQSGHNTVSWYQQALGQGPQFIFQYYREEENGRGNFPPRFSGLQFPNYSSELNVNALELDDSALYLCASSFGRSNTGELFFGEGSRLTVL.

The chain joins TRBV7-9 to TRBJ2-5; D might be TRBD1 or TRBD2, each matching 5 bases. The CDR3 is 14 amino acids. Looked up from germline, CDR1 is SEHNR and CDR2 is FQNEAQ (reference sequence). V shed 6 bases and J shed 2 bases, with 13 bases lying between them. The chain's CDR3 is CASRSRDRQETQYF. For the CDR3, the DNA is TGTGCCAGCAGATCCCGGGACCGACAAGAGACCCAGTACTTC.

Written as DNA, the CDR3 is TGCGCCAGCAGCCAAGGGGACTTTCCCTCCTACAATGAGCAGTTCTTC. Its translation: CASSQGDFPSYNEQFF. The chain carries TRBV4-3 and TRBJ2-1, with a tentative D call TRBD2 (6 bases). Germline loops: CDR1 LGHNA, CDR2 YSLEER. V lost 1 base to trimming and J lost 0 bases, with 10 bases between them. The CDR3 runs to 16 residues.

The J gene is TRBJ2-3, the V gene TRBV4-3, with 14 bases matching TRBD2. J gave up 3 bases and V 4 bases, and 6 bases lay outside the gene matches. Germline CDR1 and CDR2: LGHNA and YSLEER. There are 17 residues in the CDR3. The CDR3 protein is CASSRKGLAGDTDTQYF. CDR3 in DNA: TGCGCCAGCAGCCGCAAGGGACTAGCGGGGGATACAGATACGCAGTATTTT.

This clone has at least ten counts. V is TRBV30 and J is TRBJ2-7; no firm D call. The V and J ends lost 2 bases and 6 bases respectively, with 11 bases between them. CDR3 length: 12 amino acids. Germline V gene sequence: CDR1 GTSNPN, CDR2 SVGIG (reference sequence). This CDR3 is CAWSPTRREQYF. CDR3 bases: TGTGCCTGGAGTCCAACAAGGCGCGAGCAGTACTTC. The full variable domain, its missing parts supplied by reference TRBV30 and TRBJ2-7, is SQTIHQWPATLVQPVGSPLSLECTVEGTSNPNLYWYRQAAGRGLQLLFYSVGIGQISSEVPQNLSASRPQDRQFILSSKKLLLSDSGFYLCAWSPTRREQYFGPGTRLTVT.

The J gene is TRBJ1-2, the V gene TRBV5-1; tentatively, D is TRBD1 (5 bases). The CDR3 runs 14 residues. Germline V gene data show CDR1 as SGHRS and CDR2 as YFSETQ. With 4 bases removed from V and 0 bases from J, the gap between germline ends came to 10 bases. The CDR3 DNA sequence: TGCGCCAGCAGCCGGGACCTACCTAACTATGGCTACACCTTC. Residues: CASSRDLPNYGYTF.

The V and J genes are TRBV12-5 and TRBJ2-1; D remains ambiguous. V lost 6 bases and J lost 12, with 15 bases in between. This CDR3 has 12 amino acids. The germline gives CDR1 LGHNT, CDR2 FRNRAP. The CDR3 region has the DNA TGTGCTAGTGGCTCCGGGCCTTTGGGGCAGTTCTTC. Protein: CASGSGPLGQFF.

The chain joins TRBV4-3 to TRBJ2-7; tentative D call: TRBD1 (6 bases). Trimming shortened V by 1 base and J by 3 bases, and 13 bases separated the two germline ends. The CDR3 totals 15 residues. The germline V gene encodes CDR1 LGHNA and CDR2 YSLEER. Here the CDR3 DNA reads TGCGCCAGCAGCCAAGCACAGGGACACCTCTACGAGCAGTACTTC. It specifies CASSQAQGHLYEQYF.

This sequence joins TRBV11-2 and TRBJ1-1; no clear D. Per germline, CDR1 SGHAT and CDR2 FQNNGV. V was clipped by 1 base and J by 3 bases, with 12 bases between them. CDR3 length: 15 residues. The CDR3 coding sequence is TGTGCCAGCAGCTTAGGTAGGTGGAGAGACACTGAAGCTTTCTTT. This sequence encodes CASSLGRWRDTEAFF.

The chain uses TRBV7-7 and TRBJ2-2, with 11 bases identical to TRBD1. Germline assignment: CDR1 SSHAT and CDR2 FNYEAQ (reference sequence). CDR3 length equals 15 residues. Trimming took 4 bases from V and 6 from J; bases not matched to a gene: 4. CDR3 nucleotide sequence: TGTGCCAGCAGCTCCGGGACAGGGGGGTCCGGGGAGCTGTTTTTT. This sequence encodes CASSSGTGGSGELFF.

This clone was counted a single time. The chain employs TRBV7-6 and TRBJ2-1, with D uncertain. Trimming removed 3 bases from V and 12 bases from J, with 9 bases in between. The CDR3 has 11 residues. Germline V lookup: CDR1 SGHVS, CDR2 FNYEAQ. CDR3 nucleotide sequence: TGTGCCAGCAGCTTTAGGGATAGGCAGTTCTTC. Protein product: CASSFRDRQFF.